The following is a T cell receptor beta chain sequence with its context. Germline V gene data show CDR1 as SQVTM and CDR2 as ANQGSEA. Trimming took 6 bases from V and 2 from J; bases not matched to a gene: 10. The CDR3 runs to 14 residues. The source of the sample is a study of PD-L1 blockade in urothelial cancer. Sequencing used immunoSEQ multiplex PCR; TCRdb keeps in-frame clones, though not all of them. The table shows about 43,000 clones, with 88% occurring only once. The chain employs TRBV29-1 and TRBJ2-7, with TRBD2 matching over 7 bases. This specimen consisted of PBMCs, obtained around atezolizumab (anti-PD-L1) treatment. The source of this sequence is a woman aged 55-69 years with urothelial cancer. The CDR3 nucleotides read TGCAGCGTCTCTGGGGGGGACGCTACCTACGAGCAGTACTTC. Translating gives CSVSGGDATYEQYF.